This T cell receptor beta chain came from a study of beta chain features in type 1 diabetes. Sequenced material consisted of expressed TCRB transcripts (all of the isolated RNA was reverse transcribed). Sequenced naive, central memory and regulatory T cell samples produced an average of about 3.7 million reads. The method was immunoSEQ multiplex PCR; TCRdb's version includes in-frame clones alone and lacks a portion of them. The data show about 280,000 clones, with 15% seen just once and 0.015% held by the top ten. A word on this clone: Its antigen is as yet unknown.

Study conclusions and caveats: Sampled from patients, naive, central memory and Treg TCRB repertoires appeared more similar than those sampled from healthy donors. TCRB CDR3s were moderately but significantly shorter in Type 1 diabetes patients in all four CD4+ subsets. Type 1 diabetes patients had VDJ junctions that carried fewer insertions and more deletions.

A single heparinised blood sample, averaging approximately 0.12 L, was obtained per donor. Material: naive CD4+ T cells from blood. This sequence originates from a man aged 18 to 30 with type 1 diabetes.

The CDR3 DNA sequence: TGTGCCAGCAGCATACAGGGGAATGGAAACACCATATATTTT. It specifies CASSIQGNGNTIYF. The rearrangement joins TRBV5-4 to TRBJ1-3; TRBD1 matches at 7 bases. Per germline, CDR1 SGHNT and CDR2 YYREEE (reference sequence). The CDR3 is 14 amino acids. The V segment lost 4 bases and the J segment 3 bases; nucleotides outside the gene matches: 4.